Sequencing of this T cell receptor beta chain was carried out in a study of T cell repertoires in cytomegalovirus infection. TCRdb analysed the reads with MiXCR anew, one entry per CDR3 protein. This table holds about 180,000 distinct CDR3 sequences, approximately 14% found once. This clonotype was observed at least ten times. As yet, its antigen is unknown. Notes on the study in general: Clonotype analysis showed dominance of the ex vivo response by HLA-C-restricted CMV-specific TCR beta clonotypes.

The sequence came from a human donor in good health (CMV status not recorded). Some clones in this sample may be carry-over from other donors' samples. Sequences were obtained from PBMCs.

The CDR3 sequence is CASSSRGGSTEAFF. CDR3 sequence (DNA): TGTGCCAGCAGCTCCAGGGGTGGGTCCACTGAAGCTTTCTTT. The chain employs TRBV7-8 and TRBJ1-1; a weak D match, TRBD1 (6 bases). The CDR3 length is 14 residues. Germline values: CDR1 SGHVS, CDR2 FQNEAQ. V lost 4 bases to trimming and J lost 4 bases, with 13 bases between them.